Sequencing of this T cell receptor beta chain was carried out in a study of identical twins. General study results and limits: While abundant cord blood beta clonotypes carried fewer insertions, memory repertoires showed no such pattern. Twin sharing of out-of-frame TCR alpha was underestimated by models in monozygotic pairs. Where beta out-of-frame sequences were concerned, excess twin sharing was weaker.

With template switching, a universal primer site was added, and the cDNA carried unique molecular identifiers. One entry per CDR3 protein, called by TCRdb with MiXCR from the 5' RACE reads. The sample yields 120,000 to 150,000 distinct CDR3 sequences, around 3.5% seen once. On this clonotype itself: What it binds is not known.

This clonotype was sampled from a young man in good health. The sequencing sample was made of memory T cells sorted from blood.

This CDR3 reads CASSPQRERYEQYF. The CDR3 bases are TGTGCCAGCAGTCCCCAGCGGGAGCGCTACGAGCAGTACTTC. The chain uses TRBV12-3 or TRBV12-4 and TRBJ2-7; TRBD2 agrees at 8 bases. The CDR3 consists of 14 residues. The V gene end was trimmed by 5 bases and the J gene end by 3 bases; junction bases not matched to a gene: 6.